This T cell receptor (beta chain) was captured by sequencing in a study of Graves' ophthalmopathy and Graves' hyperthyroidism. Study-level points and caveats: Ophthalmopathy progression predictions by the model showed 72.22% specificity and approximately 71% sensitivity.

Transcripts of RNA were the source for amplifying TCR beta CDR3 regions. First-round RT-PCR with HTBI primers preceded a second-round multiplex PCR. TCRdb recomputed calls from the multiplex PCR reads with MiXCR, one row per CDR3 protein. The table lists about half a million distinct CDR3 sequences, roughly an eighth of them singletons. This clonotype occurred many times. Its matching antigen is unknown. The CDR3 contains 16 residues. Germline loops: CDR1 MNHNS, CDR2 SASEGT. The V and J ends lost 4 bases and 1 base respectively, with 16 bases between them. This TCR derives from a woman aged 25 to 39 with Graves' ophthalmopathy. The sample taken for sequencing was blood. The chain combines TRBV6-1 with TRBJ1-1; weak D call: TRBD1 (6 bases). The CDR3 bases are TGTGCCAGCAGTGGCCGACCCGGACAGAAGAACACTGAAGCTTTCTTT. Protein sequence: CASSGRPGQKNTEAFF.